This TCR beta chain is drawn from a study of lymphopenia after photon versus proton radiotherapy. Overall study results and limits: After the lymphocyte nadir, photon-treated repertoires showed oligoclonal expansion, especially of CD8+ Temra cells. A bigger post-nadir fall in TCR diversity correlated inversely with survival time in deceased patients. Authors raise, but do not show, better survival with proton therapy. Proton therapy kept repertoires fairly stable, unlike photons, which gained effector/memory cells.

Assay: immunoSEQ multiplex PCR; the TCRdb copy retains only in-frame clones and omits some. The repertoire consists of roughly 41,000 clones, with around 85% occurring once and the leading ten covering about 2.9%. A remark on this clone: Antigen specificity is unknown.

Germline values: CDR1 SGHNT, CDR2 YYREEE (reference sequence). V was pared by 3 bases and J by 3 bases, with 4 bases of the junction left unmatched. This CDR3 is 16 amino acids long. The chain has TRBV5-4 and TRBJ1-4; 11 bases are shared with TRBD1. The material was peripheral blood, obtained from a patient treated with photon-based radiotherapy. This receptor was taken from a man aged 45-65 years with gastric cancer. The CDR3 loop reads CASSSGTGGPNEKLFF. DNA for the CDR3: TGTGCCAGCAGCTCTGGGACAGGGGGTCCTAATGAAAAACTGTTTTTT. The full variable domain, with the rest looked up from reference TRBV5-4 and TRBJ1-4, is ETGVTQSPTHLIKTRGQQVTLRCSSQSGHNTVSWYQQALGQGPQFIFQYYREEENGRGNFPPRFSGLQFPNYSSELNVNALELDDSALYLCASSSGTGGPNEKLFFGSGTQLSVL.